The 22 T cell receptor beta chains below come from one sample, sequenced in a study of PD-1 blockade in classical Hodgkin lymphoma (dated by TCRdb to the early 2020s). Libraries were made using the immunoSEQ multiplex PCR assay. TCRdb mirrors the immuneACCESS table, restricted to in-frame sequences. Some clones are absent from its copies; in checked studies, under half trace to an unresolved V gene, and the reason for the others is unknown. Within this sample are about 12,000 clones, with more than 65% of them counted one time only. The ten largest make up around 1.4% of the sample. The sample's time point label, decoded: cycle 1 day 1 (C1D1), immediately before nivolumab initiation. Every trial patient had relapsed after autologous stem cell transplantation, and cohorts A, B and C differed in prior brentuximab vedotin exposure. Using a Miltenyi CD4+ T cell isolation kit, CD4+ T cells were purified from thawed PBMCs through magnetic negative selection.

This specimen was CD4+ T cells from blood, taken at baseline. Receptors were obtained from a human donor with classical Hodgkin lymphoma.

V usage is TRBV28 and J usage is TRBJ2-2; D unclear. Trimming pared 7 bases from V and 3 bases from J, leaving 15 bases between. CDR3 size: 15 residues. The V gene's germline CDR1 is MDHEN and CDR2 SYDVKM. CDR3 residues: CASNLRSPDTGELFF. The CDR3 DNA reads as TGTGCCAGCAACCTAAGAAGTCCTGACACCGGGGAGCTGTTTTTT.

CDR3 sequence reads: CASSPGWANTGELFF. The CDR3 nucleotides read TGTGCCAGCAGCCCAGGGTGGGCGAACACCGGGGAGCTGTTTTTT. The genes are TRBV28 and TRBJ2-2; D may be TRBD1 (5 bases). Germline lookup yields CDR1 MDHEN and CDR2 SYDVKM. The CDR3 consists of 15 residues. The ends were cut back, 6 bases at V and 0 bases at J, with 11 bases in the middle.

The chain links TRBV4-2 to TRBJ2-7; TRBD1 matches at 9 bases. The CDR3 covers 14 residues. CDR1 and CDR2 from the germline V gene are LGHNA and YNFKEQ. Trimming at V came to 1 base and at J to 10 bases, leaving 8 bases not matched to a gene. CDR3: CASSQAGTGKIQYF. The CDR3 DNA sequence: TGTGCCAGCAGCCAAGCTGGGACAGGGAAAATCCAGTACTTC.

The V call is TRBV19, the J call TRBJ2-1, with 8 bases matching TRBD2. Germline values: CDR1 LNHDA, CDR2 SQIVND (reference sequence). J gave up 2 bases and V 7 bases, and 7 bases lay outside the gene matches. This CDR3 contains 15 residues. CDR3 nucleotides: TGTGCCAGTACCCGTAGCGGGGAACCCTACAATGAGCAGTTCTTC. Translated, it gives CASTRSGEPYNEQFF.

As concerns this clone: One junction end does not reproduce the germline sequence, and a read error may be involved. The rearrangement links TRBV28 to TRBJ2-5; D possibly corresponds to TRBD1 (6 bases). This CDR3 contains 19 residues. Germline CDR1 is MDHEN and CDR2 is SYDVKM. This CDR3 is CASSVWTVLGRADQETQYF. The CDR3 bases are TGTGCCAGCAGTGTATGGACAGTTCTTGGGCGGGCCGACCAAGAGACCCAGTACTTC.

The chain links TRBV5-1 to TRBJ2-1; tentatively, D is TRBD1 (6 bases). There are 15 residues in the CDR3. Trimming pared 4 bases from V and 3 bases from J, leaving 14 bases between. CDR1 and CDR2 (germline): SGHRS, YFSETQ. The CDR3 DNA is TGCGCCAGCAGCCAACAGGGTCCCAACTACAATGAGCAGTTCTTC. It specifies CASSQQGPNYNEQFF.

The chain employs TRBV19 and TRBJ1-3, with D perhaps matching TRBD1 (6 bases). From germline, CDR1 is LNHDA and CDR2 SQIVND (reference sequence). This CDR3 contains 14 residues. V lost 6 bases and J lost 4, with 13 bases in between. The CDR3 region is CASRDRSPGNTIYF. CDR3 coding DNA: TGTGCCAGTAGAGACAGGTCACCCGGAAACACCATATATTTT.

The CDR3 nucleotides read TGTGCCACCAGCAGAGGAGGGGGGAACTCCTACGAGCAGTACTTC. This translates into CATSRGGGNSYEQYF. The rearrangement links TRBV15 to TRBJ2-7; D may match TRBD1 or TRBD2 (6 bases each). CDR1 is LNHNV and CDR2 is YYDKDF in the germline V gene (reference sequence). The V and J ends lost 1 base and 0 bases respectively, with 10 bases between them. The CDR3 totals 15 residues.

The V gene is TRBV4-2, the J gene TRBJ2-2; D gene unclear. V lost 1 base and J lost 3, with 12 bases in between. In germline, CDR1 is LGHNA, CDR2 YNFKEQ. The CDR3 runs 16 residues. CDR3 region: CASSQVRSLDTGELFF. As DNA, the CDR3 is TGTGCCAGCAGCCAAGTTCGCAGCCTTGACACCGGGGAGCTGTTTTTT.

The chain joins TRBV5-6 to TRBJ1-2, with 12 bases that match TRBD1. The CDR3 consists of 16 residues. Per germline, CDR1 SGHDT and CDR2 YYEEEE. The V and J ends lost 0 bases and 7 bases, in that order; junction bases with no gene match: 7. CDR3 sequence reads: CASSLAARGQGAGYTF. In nucleotides, the CDR3 is TGTGCCAGCAGCTTGGCTGCACGGGGACAGGGGGCTGGCTACACCTTC.

This sequence joins TRBV5-6 and TRBJ2-3; possible D gene TRBD2, 5 bases. Trimming left V 2 bases short and J 4 bases short, with 8 bases between. Germline V gene data show CDR1 as SGHDT and CDR2 as YYEEEE. The CDR3 spans 13 residues. The CDR3 nucleotides read TGTGCCAGCAGCTTTTTCGGGGCAGATACGCAGTATTTT. It specifies CASSFFGADTQYF.

This sequence joins TRBV5-4 and TRBJ2-5; 9 bases match TRBD1. The germline V gene encodes CDR1 SGHNT and CDR2 YYREEE (reference sequence). The CDR3 has 15 amino acids. V shed 3 bases and J 3 bases; nucleotides not matched to a gene: 6. The CDR3, as DNA: TGTGCCAGCAGCTCTCCGGGACAGGGAAAAGAGACCCAGTACTTC. It encodes CASSSPGQGKETQYF.

The chain links TRBV4-3 to TRBJ2-1; 9 nucleotides match TRBD1. This CDR3 comprises 15 residues. V gave up 5 bases and J gave up 7 bases; unmatched junction bases: 9. CDR1 LGHNA and CDR2 YSLEER come from the germline V gene. As DNA, the CDR3 is TGCGCCAGCAGCGTCCGGGACAGGGTGAGGAATGAGCAGTTCTTC. Protein sequence: CASSVRDRVRNEQFF.

The CDR3 here is CASSLIPGPLYEQYF. CDR3 in DNA: TGTGCCAGCAGCTTGATCCCAGGGCCTCTCTACGAGCAGTACTTC. The chain uses TRBV5-8 and TRBJ2-7, with D possibly matching TRBD1 (5 bases). CDR1 is SGHTS, CDR2 YDEGEE, per germline. The CDR3 length is 15 residues. V was shortened by 1 base and J by 3 bases, with 14 bases between the two germline ends.

This sequence joins TRBV5-6 and TRBJ2-5; 11 bases map to TRBD1. The J call may be faulty, since TRBJ2-7 better matches the DNA end. Germline values: CDR1 SGHDT, CDR2 YYEEEE. There are 16 residues in the CDR3. CDR3 loop: CASSLLIGQGAYEQYF. The DNA for the CDR3 is TGTGCCAGCAGCTTGTTGATAGGACAGGGGGCTTACGAGCAGTACTTC.

This clone was detected only a few times. The chain uses TRBV18 and TRBJ1-1; no firm D call. CDR1 and CDR2 (germline): KGHSH, LQKENI. The CDR3 is 15 amino acids. V was trimmed by 4 bases and J by 1 base, leaving 13 bases between them. The CDR3 sequence is CASSHAPGWNTEAFF. The CDR3, as DNA: TGTGCCAGCTCACACGCTCCTGGATGGAACACTGAAGCTTTCTTT.

V usage is TRBV1 and J usage is TRBJ2-5; TRBD2, as called in the table, went unchecked against the DNA. TRBV1 is annotated as a pseudogene. The CDR3 runs to 15 residues. Written as DNA, the CDR3 is TGCACCAGCAGCCAAGATTTGTTGGGGGGGGAGACCCAGTACTTC. This gives the protein CTSSQDLLGGETQYF.

J is TRBJ2-7 and V is TRBV6-6; 7 bases align to TRBD1. The germline gives CDR1 MNHNY, CDR2 SVGAGI (reference sequence). Germline trimming cut 2 bases from V and 6 bases from J; bases unmatched to any gene: 4. The CDR3 covers 13 residues. CDR3 DNA: TGTGCCAGCAGTTACAGGGGGCAGGGCGAGCAGTACTTC. Protein product: CASSYRGQGEQYF.

The chain carries TRBV28 and TRBJ1-6; unclear D gene. The CDR3 has 17 amino acids. Germline V lookup: CDR1 MDHEN, CDR2 SYDVKM. Trimming pared 2 bases from V and 6 bases from J, leaving 17 bases between. The CDR3 bases are TGTGCCAGCAGTTTACACCAGACCTACTATCTTAATTCACCCCTCCACTTT. Amino acids: CASSLHQTYYLNSPLHF. The complete variable domain, with remaining parts taken from reference TRBV28 and TRBJ1-6, reads DVKVTQSSRYLVKRTGEKVFLECVQDMDHENMFWYRQDPGLGLRLIYFSYDVKMKEKGDIPEGYSVSREKKERFSLILESASTNQTSMYLCASSLHQTYYLNSPLHFGNGTRLTVT.

V gene TRBV5-6 combines with J gene TRBJ2-3, with 11 bases fitting TRBD2. Trimming at V came to 0 bases and at J to 6 bases, leaving 3 bases not matched to a gene. The CDR3 is made up of 15 amino acids. CDR1 is SGHDT and CDR2 is YYEEEE in the germline V gene. The CDR3 spells CASSLVSGGADTQYF. The CDR3 nucleotides read TGTGCCAGCAGCTTGGTTAGCGGGGGGGCGGATACGCAGTATTTT.

The rearrangement joins TRBV7-2 to TRBJ1-5, with D possibly TRBD1 on 6 matching bases. Germline V CDR1 and CDR2: SGHTA, FQGNSA. The CDR3 contains 16 residues. V lost 1 base to trimming and J lost 2 bases, with 12 bases between them. The CDR3 region is CASSLGTGFGNQPQHF. The CDR3 DNA follows: TGTGCCAGCAGCTTAGGCACAGGGTTTGGCAATCAGCCCCAGCATTTT. The complete variable domain, with remaining parts taken from reference TRBV7-2 and TRBJ1-5, reads GAGVSQSPSNKVTEKGKDVELRCDPISGHTALYWYRQSLGQGLEFLIYFQGNSAPDKSGLPSDRFSAERTGGSVSTLTIQRTQQEDSAVYLCASSLGTGFGNQPQHFGDGTRLSIL.

The chain links TRBV7-3 to TRBJ2-1; 12 bases match TRBD2. This CDR3 contains 19 residues. Germline trimming cut 5 bases from V and 0 bases from J; bases unmatched to any gene: 11. Looked up from germline, CDR1 is SGHTA and CDR2 is FQGTGA. CDR3 sequence: CASSKYGLAGISSYNEQFF. The CDR3 nucleotides are TGTGCCAGCAGCAAATACGGACTAGCGGGGATAAGCTCCTACAATGAGCAGTTCTTC. The whole variable domain, filled in from reference TRBV7-3 and TRBJ2-1, reads GAGVSQTPSNKVTEKGKYVELRCDPISGHTALYWYRQSLGQGPEFLIYFQGTGAADDSGLPNDRFFAVRPEGSVSTLKIQRTERGDSAVYLCASSKYGLAGISSYNEQFFGPGTRLTVL.